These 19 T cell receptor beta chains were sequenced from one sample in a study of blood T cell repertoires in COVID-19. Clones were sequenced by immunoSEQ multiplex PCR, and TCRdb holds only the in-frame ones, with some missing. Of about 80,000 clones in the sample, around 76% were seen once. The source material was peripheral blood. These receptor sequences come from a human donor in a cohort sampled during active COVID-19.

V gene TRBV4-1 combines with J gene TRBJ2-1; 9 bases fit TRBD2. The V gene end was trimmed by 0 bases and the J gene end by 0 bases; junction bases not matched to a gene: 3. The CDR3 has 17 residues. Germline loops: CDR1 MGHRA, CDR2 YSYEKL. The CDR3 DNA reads TGCGCCAGCAGCCAAGAGCCTAGCGGGACCTCCTACAATGAGCAGTTCTTC. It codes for CASSQEPSGTSYNEQFF.

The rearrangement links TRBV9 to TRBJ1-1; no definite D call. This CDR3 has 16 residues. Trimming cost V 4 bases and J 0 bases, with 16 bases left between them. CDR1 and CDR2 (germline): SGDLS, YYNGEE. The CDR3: CASSSSGSRMNTEAFF. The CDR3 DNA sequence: TGTGCCAGCAGCTCCAGCGGGAGCCGCATGAACACTGAAGCTTTCTTT.

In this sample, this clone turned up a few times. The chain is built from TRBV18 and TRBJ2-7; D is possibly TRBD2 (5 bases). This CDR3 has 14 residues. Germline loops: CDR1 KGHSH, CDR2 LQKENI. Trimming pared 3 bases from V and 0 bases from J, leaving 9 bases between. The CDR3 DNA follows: TGTGCCAGCTCACCGTCGGGGAACTCCTACGAGCAGTACGTC. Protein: CASSPSGNSYEQYV.

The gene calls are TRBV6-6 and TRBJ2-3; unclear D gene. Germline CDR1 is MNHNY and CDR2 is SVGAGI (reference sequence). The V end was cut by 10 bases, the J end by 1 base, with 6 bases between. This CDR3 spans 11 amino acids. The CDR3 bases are TGTGCCACCGCGGGCACAGATACGCAGTATTTT. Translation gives CATAGTDTQYF.

The CDR3 DNA reads TGTGCCAGCAGCTCAGGGACTAGCGGGAGGTTTACGCAGTTCTTC. Protein: CASSSGTSGRFTQFF. The chain is built from TRBV7-2 and TRBJ2-1, with 15 positions matching TRBD2. The germline V gene encodes CDR1 SGHTA and CDR2 FQGNSA. The V segment lost 4 bases and the J segment 12 bases; nucleotides outside the gene matches: 7. CDR3 length equals 15 residues.

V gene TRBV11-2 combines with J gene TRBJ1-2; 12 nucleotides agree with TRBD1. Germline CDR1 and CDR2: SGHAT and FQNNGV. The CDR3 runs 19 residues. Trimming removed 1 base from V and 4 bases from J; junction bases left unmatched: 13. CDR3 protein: CASSLVPKPSGQGAYGYTF. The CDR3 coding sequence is TGTGCCAGCAGCTTAGTCCCAAAACCCTCGGGACAGGGGGCCTATGGCTACACCTTC.

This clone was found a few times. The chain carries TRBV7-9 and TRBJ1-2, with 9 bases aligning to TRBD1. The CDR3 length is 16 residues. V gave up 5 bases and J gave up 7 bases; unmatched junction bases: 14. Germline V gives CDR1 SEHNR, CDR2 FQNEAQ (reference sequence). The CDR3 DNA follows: TGTGCCAGCAGCCCAGTCCCCGACAGGGGGGGAGGTGGCTACACCTTC. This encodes CASSPVPDRGGGGYTF.

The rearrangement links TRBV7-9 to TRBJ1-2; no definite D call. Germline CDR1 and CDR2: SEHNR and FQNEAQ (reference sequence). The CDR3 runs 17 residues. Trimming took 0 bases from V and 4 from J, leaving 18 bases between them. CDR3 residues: CASSLAVGDPMVYGYTF. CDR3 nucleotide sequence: TGTGCCAGCAGCTTAGCGGTCGGGGATCCTATGGTCTATGGCTACACCTTC.

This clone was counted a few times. The CDR3 DNA follows: TGTGCCAGCAGTTTGACAGGCTATGGCTACACCTTC. Protein sequence: CASSLTGYGYTF. V is TRBV12-3 or TRBV12-4 and J is TRBJ1-2, with D possibly TRBD1 on 6 matching bases. The CDR3 runs 12 residues. The V end was cut by 3 bases, the J end by 4 bases, with 6 bases between.

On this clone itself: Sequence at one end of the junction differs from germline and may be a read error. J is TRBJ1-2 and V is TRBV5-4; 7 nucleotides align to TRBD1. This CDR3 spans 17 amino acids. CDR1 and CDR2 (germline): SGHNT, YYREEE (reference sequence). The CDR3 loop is CASRLGAWRPGGYGYTF. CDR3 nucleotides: TGTGCCAGCAGATTGGGGGCCTGGAGACCAGGGGGCTATGGCTACACCTTC.

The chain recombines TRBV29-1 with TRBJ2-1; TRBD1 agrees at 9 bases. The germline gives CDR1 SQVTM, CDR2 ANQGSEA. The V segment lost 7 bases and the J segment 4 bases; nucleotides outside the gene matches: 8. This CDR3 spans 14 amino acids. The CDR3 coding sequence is TGCAGCGCCGCGGACAGGGGTCGGTACAATGAGCAGTTCTTC. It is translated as CSAADRGRYNEQFF.

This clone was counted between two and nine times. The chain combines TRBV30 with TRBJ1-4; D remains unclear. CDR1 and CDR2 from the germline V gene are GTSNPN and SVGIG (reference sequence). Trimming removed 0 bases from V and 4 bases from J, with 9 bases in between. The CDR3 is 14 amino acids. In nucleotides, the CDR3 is TGTGCCTGGAGTGTCGGTGGTAATAATGAAAAACTGTTTTTT. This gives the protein CAWSVGGNNEKLFF.

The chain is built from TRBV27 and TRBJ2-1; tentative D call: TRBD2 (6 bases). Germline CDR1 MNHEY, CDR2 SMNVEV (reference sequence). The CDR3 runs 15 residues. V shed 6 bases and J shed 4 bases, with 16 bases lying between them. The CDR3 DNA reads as TGTGCCAGCAGAACCCTAATGGCGGGATACAATGAGCAGTTCTTC. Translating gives CASRTLMAGYNEQFF.

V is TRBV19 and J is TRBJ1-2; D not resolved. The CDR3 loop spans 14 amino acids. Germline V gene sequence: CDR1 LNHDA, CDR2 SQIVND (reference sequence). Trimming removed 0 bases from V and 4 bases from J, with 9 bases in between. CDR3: CASSIEPEFYGYTF. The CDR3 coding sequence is TGTGCCAGTAGTATAGAACCCGAGTTCTATGGCTACACCTTC.

The CDR3, as DNA: TGTGCCACCAGTGATTGGACTGACAATGAGCAGTTCTTC. Its protein is CATSDWTDNEQFF. This rearrangement joins TRBV24-1 to TRBJ2-1, with D possibly matching TRBD2 (5 bases). CDR1 is KGHDR and CDR2 is SFDVKD in the germline V gene. V lost 2 bases and J lost 5, with 6 bases in between. The CDR3 has 13 amino acids.

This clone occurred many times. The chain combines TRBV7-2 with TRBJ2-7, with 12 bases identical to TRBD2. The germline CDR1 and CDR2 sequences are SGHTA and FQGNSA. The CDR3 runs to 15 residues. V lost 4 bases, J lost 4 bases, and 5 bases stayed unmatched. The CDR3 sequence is CASSSQGTSGYEQYF. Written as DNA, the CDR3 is TGTGCCAGCAGCTCCCAGGGGACTAGCGGGTACGAGCAGTACTTC. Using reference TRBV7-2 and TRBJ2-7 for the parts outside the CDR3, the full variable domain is GAGVSQSPSNKVTEKGKDVELRCDPISGHTALYWYRQSLGQGLEFLIYFQGNSAPDKSGLPSDRFSAERTGGSVSTLTIQRTQQEDSAVYLCASSSQGTSGYEQYFGPGTRLTVT.

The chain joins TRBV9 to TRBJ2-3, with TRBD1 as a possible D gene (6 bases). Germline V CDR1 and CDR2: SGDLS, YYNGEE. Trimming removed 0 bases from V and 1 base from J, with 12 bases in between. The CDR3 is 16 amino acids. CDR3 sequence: CASSVVGARGTDTQYF. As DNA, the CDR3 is TGTGCCAGCAGCGTAGTGGGGGCTCGGGGCACAGATACGCAGTATTTT.

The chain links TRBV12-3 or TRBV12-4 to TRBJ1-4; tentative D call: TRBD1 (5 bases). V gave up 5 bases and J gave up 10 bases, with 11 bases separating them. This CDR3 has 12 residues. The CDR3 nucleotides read TGTGCCAGCAGTCAGTACCAGGGAAAACTGTTTTTT. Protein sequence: CASSQYQGKLFF.

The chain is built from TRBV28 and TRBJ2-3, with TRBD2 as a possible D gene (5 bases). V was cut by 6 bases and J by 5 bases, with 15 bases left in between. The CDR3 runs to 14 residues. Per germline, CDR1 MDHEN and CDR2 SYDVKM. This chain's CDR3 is CASSPTGYLDTQYF. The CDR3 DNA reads TGTGCCAGCAGCCCGACGGGGTATTTAGATACGCAGTATTTT.